Presented here are 18 T cell receptor beta chains from one specimen sequenced in a study of blood T cells in healthy people across ages. The second PCR ran about 6 to 11 cycles with a sample-barcoded 5' primer and J-beta primers. TCRdb re-derived calls from the 5' RACE reads in MiXCR, one entry per CDR3 protein. The data contain 1.5 million to 1.8 million distinct CDR3 sequences, about 42% of them singletons. Sequencing input: blood. Every receptor here comes from a woman younger than 30 in good health.

The chain combines TRBV12-3 or TRBV12-4 with TRBJ2-5, with TRBD1 as a possible D gene (7 bases). The V end was cut by 6 bases, the J end by 5 bases, with 13 bases between. The CDR3 has 13 residues. The CDR3 coding sequence is TGTGCCAGCAGGAACAGGGGAGGCGAGACCCAGTACTTC. Its translation: CASRNRGGETQYF.

CDR3 region: CSVEGREGTDTQYF. CDR3 bases: TGCAGCGTTGAGGGCAGGGAGGGCACAGATACGCAGTATTTT. The chain joins TRBV29-1 to TRBJ2-3; a possible D gene is TRBD2 (6 bases). CDR3 size: 14 residues. In germline, CDR1 is SQVTM, CDR2 ANQGSEA. V was trimmed by 3 bases and J by 1 base, leaving 11 bases between them.

CDR3 in DNA: TGTGCCATCGGTAATGGGACAGGGTATGAGCAGTTCTTC. Protein sequence: CAIGNGTGYEQFF. This chain links TRBV10-3 with TRBJ2-1; 9 bases fit TRBD1. J was trimmed by 8 bases and V by 8 bases; bases with no gene match: 7. The CDR3 loop spans 13 amino acids. Germline V gene data show CDR1 as ENHRY and CDR2 as SYGVKD.

This clonotype was picked up many times. V is TRBV28 and J is TRBJ2-1, with 13 bases aligning to TRBD2. V trimming: 5 bases; J trimming: 7 bases; junction bases outside the gene matches: 2. The length of the CDR3 is 14 residues. Germline CDR1 reads MDHEN; CDR2 reads SYDVKM. CDR3 sequence (DNA): TGTGCCAGCAGTGAGACTAGCGGGAGGAATGAGCAGTTCTTC. It translates to CASSETSGRNEQFF.

This clonotype was found once. The chain links TRBV11-2 to TRBJ2-4; D is uncertain. The end of the DNA is better explained by TRBJ2-7, so the J call may be wrong. Germline-derived CDR1 and CDR2 are SGHAT and FQNNGV. This CDR3 region has 13 residues. In DNA form, the CDR3 reads TGTGCCAGCAGCCTAGTTCCTCCAGGCGAGCAGTACTTC. Protein sequence: CASSLVPPGEQYF.

The chain employs TRBV29-1 and TRBJ2-3, with TRBD1 as a possible D gene (6 bases). V gave up 0 bases and J gave up 2 bases, with 9 bases separating them. The CDR3 runs 14 residues. The germline V gene has CDR1 SQVTM and CDR2 ANQGSEA. The DNA of the CDR3 is TGCAGCGTTGAAGAGGGGGCCATCACAGATACGCAGTATTTT. This encodes CSVEEGAITDTQYF.

V and J are TRBV27 and TRBJ1-2; 9 positions agree with TRBD1. Trimming removed 7 bases from V and 3 bases from J; junction bases left unmatched: 3. Germline V gives CDR1 MNHEY, CDR2 SMNVEV (reference sequence). This CDR3 comprises 13 residues. CDR3 in DNA: TGTGCCAGCACCGGACAGGGGTACTATGGCTACACCTTC. Encoded protein: CASTGQGYYGYTF.

V is TRBV11-2 and J is TRBJ1-5, with D possibly matching TRBD1 (5 bases). From germline, CDR1 is SGHAT and CDR2 FQNNGV. Trimming stripped 3 bases from V and 6 bases from J, with 9 bases between. CDR3 length: 13 residues. CDR3: CASSLGVLQPQHF. The CDR3 region has the DNA TGTGCCAGCAGCTTGGGGGTCCTTCAGCCCCAGCATTTT.

This clonotype was detected a few times. Relative to the germline gene, one junction end is altered; a read error may explain this. The gene calls are TRBV7-9 and TRBJ2-1, with D unresolved. The germline V gene has CDR1 SEHNR and CDR2 FQNEAQ (reference sequence). The CDR3 totals 13 residues. In DNA form, the CDR3 reads TGTGCCAGCAGCTTAGATTCGCGCAATGAACAGTTCTTC. Amino acids: CASSLDSRNEQFF. Full variable domain (outside the CDR3, taken from reference TRBV7-9 and TRBJ2-1): DTGVSQNPRHKITKRGQNVTFRCDPISEHNRLYWYRQTLGQGPEFLTYFQNEAQLEKSRLLSDRFSAERPKGSFSTLEIQRTEQGDSAMYLCASSLDSRNEQFFGPGTRLTVL.

The gene calls are TRBV7-2 and TRBJ1-5; D gene uncertain. Trimming took 4 bases from V and 5 from J, leaving 9 bases between them. This CDR3 comprises 13 residues. The germline gives CDR1 SGHTA, CDR2 FQGNSA. In DNA form, the CDR3 reads TGTGCCAGCAGCTCCAGAAGACATCAGCCCCAGCATTTT. As protein: CASSSRRHQPQHF.

The CDR3 loop reads CASRDGPGRTSSYEQYF. CDR3 in DNA: TGTGCCAGCAGGGACGGTCCAGGAAGGACAAGCTCCTACGAGCAGTACTTC. The rearrangement links TRBV28 to TRBJ2-7; maybe TRBD1 (5 bases). This CDR3 region has 17 residues. V was cut by 6 bases and J by 0 bases, with 21 bases left in between. In germline, CDR1 is MDHEN, CDR2 SYDVKM.

The rearrangement joins TRBV20-1 to TRBJ2-3; a possible D gene is TRBD2 (5 bases). V lost 6 bases to trimming and J lost 6 bases, with 10 bases between them. Germline CDR1 DFQATT, CDR2 SNEGSKA (reference sequence). The CDR3 extends over 11 amino acids. In DNA form, the CDR3 reads TGCAGTGCCACCCGCGGGGATACGCAGTATTTT. Translation gives CSATRGDTQYF.

The sample holds a few counts of this clonotype. This chain joins TRBV12-3 or TRBV12-4 and TRBJ1-1, with D possibly TRBD1 on 6 matching bases. Trimming cost V 7 bases and J 3 bases, with 15 bases left between them. The CDR3 is made up of 14 amino acids. CDR3 loop: CASTLGGGDTEAFF. CDR3 nucleotide sequence: TGTGCCAGCACCTTGGGAGGGGGTGACACTGAAGCTTTCTTT.

The V and J genes are TRBV20-1 and TRBJ2-3; 8 bases map to TRBD2. V dropped 5 bases and J dropped 4; count of bases not matched to a gene: 5. The CDR3 runs to 13 residues. Per germline, CDR1 DFQATT and CDR2 SNEGSKA (reference sequence). CDR3 nucleotide sequence: TGCAGTGCTGGCCACGGGGGGGCAGATACGCAGTATTTT. It specifies CSAGHGGADTQYF.

This chain uses TRBV20-1 with TRBJ2-2; D not resolved. V lost 1 base to trimming and J lost 4 bases, with 10 bases between them. CDR3 size: 14 residues. Germline V lookup: CDR1 DFQATT, CDR2 SNEGSKA (reference sequence). The CDR3: CSARVRSSTGELFF. In nucleotides, the CDR3 is TGCAGTGCTAGAGTGAGAAGTTCCACCGGGGAGCTGTTTTTT.

The CDR3 coding sequence is TGTGCCAGCAGCGTATCACACTTCGGAACTAGCGTATACAATGAGCAGTTCTTC. This translates into CASSVSHFGTSVYNEQFF. The rearrangement uses TRBV9 and TRBJ2-1; 7 nucleotides line up with TRBD2. J gave up 4 bases and V 1 base, and 14 bases lay outside the gene matches. CDR3 length: 18 residues. Germline V CDR1 and CDR2: SGDLS, YYNGEE.

The rearrangement joins TRBV4-3 to TRBJ1-1; TRBD1 aligns across 9 bases. Germline V lookup: CDR1 LGHNA, CDR2 YSLEER. CDR3 length: 14 amino acids. Losses at the gene ends were 2 bases for V and 4 bases for J; bases not matched to a gene: 2. CDR3 region: CASSQLTGGTEAFF. DNA for the CDR3: TGCGCCAGCAGCCAACTGACAGGGGGCACTGAAGCTTTCTTT.

The chain couples TRBV12-3 or TRBV12-4 to TRBJ1-1; D possibly corresponds to TRBD1 (5 bases). V was shortened by 6 bases and J by 0 bases, with 14 bases between the two germline ends. The CDR3 has 15 residues. The CDR3 here is CASRPGRHMNTEAFF. CDR3 sequence (DNA): TGTGCCAGCAGACCGGGACGGCACATGAACACTGAAGCTTTCTTT.